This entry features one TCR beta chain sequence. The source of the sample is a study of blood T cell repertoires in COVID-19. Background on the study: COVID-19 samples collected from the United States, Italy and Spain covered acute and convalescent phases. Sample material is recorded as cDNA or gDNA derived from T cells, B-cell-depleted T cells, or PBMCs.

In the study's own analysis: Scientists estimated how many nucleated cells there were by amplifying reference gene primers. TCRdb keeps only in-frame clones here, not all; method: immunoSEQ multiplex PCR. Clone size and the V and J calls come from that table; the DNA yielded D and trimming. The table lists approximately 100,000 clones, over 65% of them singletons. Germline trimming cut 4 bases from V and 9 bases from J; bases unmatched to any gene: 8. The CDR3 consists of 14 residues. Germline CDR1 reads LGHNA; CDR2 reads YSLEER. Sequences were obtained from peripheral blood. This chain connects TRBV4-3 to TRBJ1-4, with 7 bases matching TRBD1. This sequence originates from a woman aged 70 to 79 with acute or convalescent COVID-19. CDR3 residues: CASSPGTEKKKLFF. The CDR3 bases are TGCGCCAGCAGCCCTGGGACAGAGAAGAAAAAACTGTTTTTT.